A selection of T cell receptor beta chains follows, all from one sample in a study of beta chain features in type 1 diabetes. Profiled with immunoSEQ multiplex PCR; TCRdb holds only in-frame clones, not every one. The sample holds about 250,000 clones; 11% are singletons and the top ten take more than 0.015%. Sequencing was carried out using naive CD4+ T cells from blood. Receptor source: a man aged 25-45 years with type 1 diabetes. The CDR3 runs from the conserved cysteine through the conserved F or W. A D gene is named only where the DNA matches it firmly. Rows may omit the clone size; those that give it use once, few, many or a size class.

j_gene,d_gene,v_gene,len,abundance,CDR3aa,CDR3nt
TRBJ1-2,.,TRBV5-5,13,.,CASSLPDSYGYTF,TGTGCCAGCAGCCTCCCCGACAGCTATGGCTACACCTTC
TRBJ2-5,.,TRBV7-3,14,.,CASSLTPDKETQYF,TGTGCCAGCAGCTTAACGCCGGACAAGGAGACCCAGTACTTC
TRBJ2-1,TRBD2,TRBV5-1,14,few,CASSFGTRGNEQFF,TGCGCCAGCAGCTTCGGGACTAGAGGCAATGAGCAGTTCTTC
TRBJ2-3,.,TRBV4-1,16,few,CASSQDRSASTDTQYF,TGCGCCAGCAGCCAAGATCGTAGCGCTAGCACAGATACGCAGTATTTT
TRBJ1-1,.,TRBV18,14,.,CASSSRQEVTEAFF,TGTGCCAGCTCATCCAGACAGGAGGTAACTGAAGCTTTCTTT
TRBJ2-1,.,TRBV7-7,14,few,CASSLDGFYNEQFF,TGTGCTAGCAGCTTAGACGGGTTCTACAATGAGCAGTTCTTC
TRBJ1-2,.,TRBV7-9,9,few,CATALYTAF,TGTGCCACGGCACTATATACTGCCTTC
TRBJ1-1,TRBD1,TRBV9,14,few,CASSVDRGGTEAFF,TGTGCCAGCAGCGTTGACAGGGGAGGGACTGAAGCTTTCTTT
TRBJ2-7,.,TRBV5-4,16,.,CASSLEAGSFQYEQYF,TGTGCCAGCAGCTTGGAGGCAGGTTCGTTTCAGTACGAGCAGTACTTC
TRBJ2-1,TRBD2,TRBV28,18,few,CASSLSAPLAGGFDEQFF,TGTGCCAGCAGTTTAAGCGCCCCGCTAGCGGGGGGCTTTGATGAGCAGTTCTTC
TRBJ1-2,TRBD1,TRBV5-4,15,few,CASSYGTGEGYGYTF,TGTGCCAGCAGCTATGGGACAGGGGAGGGCTATGGCTACACCTTC
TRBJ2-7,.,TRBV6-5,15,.,CASSYSFQGTYEQYF,TGTGCCAGCAGTTACTCGTTCCAGGGTACCTACGAGCAGTACTTC
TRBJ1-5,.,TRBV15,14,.,CATSRGGQFQPQHF,TGTGCCACCAGCAGAGGAGGACAGTTTCAGCCCCAGCATTTT
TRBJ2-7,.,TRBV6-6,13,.,CASSSKGRSEQYF,TGTGCCAGCAGTTCAAAAGGAAGGAGCGAGCAGTACTTC
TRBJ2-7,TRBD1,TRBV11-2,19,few,CASSSITVSGDRGLYEQYF,TGTGCCAGCAGCTCAATAACGGTTAGTGGAGACAGGGGACTCTACGAGCAGTACTTC
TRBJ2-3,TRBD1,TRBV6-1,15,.,CATGSWTGGGNTQYF,TGTGCCACGGGAAGTTGGACAGGTGGTGGGAATACGCAGTATTTT
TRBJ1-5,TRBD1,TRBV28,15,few,CASSSRDRGYQPQHF,TGTGCCAGCAGTTCCCGGGACAGGGGATACCAGCCCCAGCATTTT
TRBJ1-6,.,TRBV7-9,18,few,CASSFQGGLSSYNSPLHF,TGTGCCAGCAGCTTCCAGGGTGGCCTAAGCTCCTATAATTCACCCCTCCACTTT
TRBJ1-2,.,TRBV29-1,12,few,CSVQGPNYGYTF,TGCAGCGTTCAGGGTCCTAACTATGGCTACACCTTC
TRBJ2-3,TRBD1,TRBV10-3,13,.,CAISGTGEDTQYF,TGTGCCATCAGTGGGACAGGGGAAGATACGCAGTATTTT
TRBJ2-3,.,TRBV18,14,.,CASSPRRDTDTQYF,TGTGCCAGCTCACCACGGAGGGACACAGATACGCAGTATTTT
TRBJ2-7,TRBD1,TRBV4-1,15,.,CASSRGQGPLDEQYF,TGCGCCAGCAGCCGGGGACAGGGGCCCCTGGACGAGCAGTACTTC
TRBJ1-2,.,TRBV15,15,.,CATSRAKTLGGGYTF,TGTGCCACCAGCAGAGCAAAGACGCTGGGGGGTGGCTACACCTTC
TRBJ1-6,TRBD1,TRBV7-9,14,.,CASIRGGSNSPLHF,TGTGCCAGCATCCGAGGGGGCAGTAATTCACCCCTCCACTTT
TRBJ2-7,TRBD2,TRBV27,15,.,CASSLRTSGPRKQYF,TGTGCCAGCAGTTTGAGGACTAGCGGCCCTAGAAAGCAGTACTTC
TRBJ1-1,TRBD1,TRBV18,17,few,CASSPGTGSVRNTEAFF,TGTGCCAGCTCTCCCGGGACAGGGTCTGTTCGGAACACTGAAGCTTTCTTT
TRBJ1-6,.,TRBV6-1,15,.,CASSSFLDGNSPLHF,TGTGCCAGCAGTTCTTTTCTAGATGGGAATTCACCCCTCCACTTT
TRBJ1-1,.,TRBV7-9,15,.,CASSLSGTLNTEAFF,TGTGCCAGCAGCTTAAGCGGAACACTGAACACTGAAGCTTTCTTT
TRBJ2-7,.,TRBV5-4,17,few,CASSLAGGGTGRNEQYF,TGTGCCAGCAGCTTGGCCGGGGGGGGGACAGGGCGCAACGAGCAGTACTTC
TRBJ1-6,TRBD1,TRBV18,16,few,CASSPPGQRTNSPLHF,TGTGCCAGCTCACCACCGGGACAGAGAACAAATTCACCCCTCCACTTT
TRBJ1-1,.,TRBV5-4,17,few,CASSSGGIGGVGTEAFF,TGTGCCAGCAGCTCCGGTGGGATTGGAGGTGTCGGCACTGAAGCTTTCTTT
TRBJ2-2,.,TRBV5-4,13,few,CASRGAETGELFF,TGTGCCAGCAGGGGGGCGGAGACCGGGGAGCTGTTTTTT
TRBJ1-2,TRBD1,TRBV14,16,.,CASRLTGQGASYGYTF,TGTGCCAGCAGGTTGACGGGACAGGGGGCCTCCTATGGCTACACCTTC
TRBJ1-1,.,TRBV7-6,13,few,CASLPGFNTEAFF,TGTGCCAGCCTACCCGGGTTCAACACTGAAGCTTTCTTT
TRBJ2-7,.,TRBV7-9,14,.,CASSPGDSRYEQYF,TGTGCCAGCAGCCCCGGGGACTCAAGATACGAGCAGTACTTC
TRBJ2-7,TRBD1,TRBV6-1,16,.,CASSEELTGGVYEQYF,TGTGCCAGCAGTGAAGAGTTAACAGGGGGCGTCTACGAGCAGTACTTC
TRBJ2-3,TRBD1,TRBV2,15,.,CASHRGQGNTDTQYF,TGTGCCAGCCACCGAGGACAGGGTAACACAGATACGCAGTATTTT
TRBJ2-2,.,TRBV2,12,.,CASSPDTGELFF,TGTGCCAGCAGCCCAGACACCGGGGAGCTGTTTTTT
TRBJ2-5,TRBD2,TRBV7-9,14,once,CASSLGGGRETQYF,TGTGCCAGCAGCTTAGGGGGCGGGAGAGAGACCCAGTACTTC
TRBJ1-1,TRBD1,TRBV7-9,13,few,CASSSDRATEAFF,TGTGCCAGCAGCTCGGACAGGGCCACTGAAGCTTTCTTT
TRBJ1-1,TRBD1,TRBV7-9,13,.,CATTRDSYTEAFF,TGTGCCACCACTCGGGACAGTTACACTGAAGCTTTCTTT
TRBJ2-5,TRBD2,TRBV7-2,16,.,CASSPRGAGGPETQYF,TGTGCCAGCAGCCCCCGAGGAGCGGGGGGGCCAGAGACCCAGTACTTC
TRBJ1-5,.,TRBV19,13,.,CASSLGGGQPQHF,TGTGCCAGTAGTTTGGGGGGAGGTCAGCCCCAGCATTTT
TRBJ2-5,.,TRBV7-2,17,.,CASSLAPISSRAETQYF,TGTGCCAGCAGCTTAGCCCCGATAAGTTCGAGAGCAGAGACCCAGTACTTC
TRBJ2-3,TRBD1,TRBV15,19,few,CATSRGRWTGSTSTDTQYF,TGTGCCACCAGCAGAGGTCGATGGACAGGGTCAACTAGCACAGATACGCAGTATTTT
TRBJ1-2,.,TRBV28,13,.,CASSLWQFYGYTF,TGTGCCAGCAGTTTGTGGCAGTTCTATGGCTACACCTTC
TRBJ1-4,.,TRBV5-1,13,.,CASSVGGDEKLFF,TGCGCCAGCAGTGTGGGCGGGGATGAAAAACTGTTTTTT
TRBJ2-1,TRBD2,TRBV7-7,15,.,CASSSGTSPWNEQFF,TGTGCTAGCAGCTCCGGGACTAGCCCATGGAATGAGCAGTTCTTC
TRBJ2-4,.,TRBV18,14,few,CASSPTGVRNIQYF,TGTGCCAGCTCACCAACGGGGGTACGGAACATTCAGTACTTC
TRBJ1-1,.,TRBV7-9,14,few,CASSLGQVNTEAFF,TGTGCCAGCAGCTTAGGACAGGTGAACACTGAAGCTTTCTTT
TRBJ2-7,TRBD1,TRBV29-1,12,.,CSVDGQGDEQYF,TGCAGCGTTGATGGACAGGGGGACGAGCAGTACTTC
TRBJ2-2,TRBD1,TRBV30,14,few,CAWGGQGDTGELFF,TGTGCCTGGGGGGGACAGGGTGACACCGGGGAGCTGTTTTTT
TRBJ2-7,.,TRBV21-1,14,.,CASRGTGPSYEQYF,TGTGCCAGCAGAGGGACAGGGCCCTCCTACGAGCAGTACTTC